One sample yielded the 29 T cell receptor beta chains listed below, sequenced in a study of human T cells and chemical hapten exposure. The time point here: patch test 3, about 24 weeks after DPC sensitization. The treatment is: therapeutic diphenylcyclopropenone sensitization with weekly scalp DPC. MiXCR was run by TCRdb on the RACE reads, yielding one entry per CDR3 protein. The sample shows 100,000 or so distinct CDR3 sequences, less than 40% of them seen only once. Specimen: whole blood, collected in connection with sensitization to the hapten diphenylcyclopropenone (DPC). Receptors originate from a man between 40 and 49 years old with alopecia areata. Some clones in this sample may be carry-over from other donors' samples.

This clonotype appeared a single time. The chain carries TRBV28 and TRBJ1-1; D possibly corresponds to TRBD1 (5 bases). V lost 7 bases, J lost 0 bases, and 12 bases lay in between. This CDR3 is 14 amino acids long. Per germline, CDR1 MDHEN and CDR2 SYDVKM. CDR3 region: CASILQGVNTEAFF. CDR3 DNA: TGTGCCAGCATCCTCCAGGGAGTGAACACTGAAGCTTTCTTT.

This clonotype has just a few counts. The chain has TRBV2 and TRBJ1-2; D gene unclear. CDR1 is SNHLY, CDR2 FYNNEI, per germline. This CDR3 is 11 amino acids long. The V end was cut by 6 bases, the J end by 7 bases, with 9 bases between. DNA for the CDR3: TGTGCCAGCAGGATGAAAGTTGGCTACACCTTC. It specifies CASRMKVGYTF.

This clonotype was seen a single time. The chain employs TRBV7-9 and TRBJ2-7; no reliable D call. The germline CDR1 and CDR2 sequences are SEHNR and FQNEAQ (reference sequence). V dropped 1 base and J dropped 2 bases, with 9 bases sitting between them. This CDR3 comprises 14 residues. DNA for the CDR3: TGTGCCAGCAGCTTAGAACAGACCCCCTACGAGCAGTACTTC. It specifies CASSLEQTPYEQYF.

The chain has TRBV4-1 and TRBJ1-4; 9 nucleotides line up with TRBD1. The germline V gene encodes CDR1 MGHRA and CDR2 YSYEKL. CDR3 size: 15 residues. V dropped 2 bases and J dropped 8; count of bases not matched to a gene: 6. DNA of the CDR3: TGCGCCAGCAGCCAAACCGGGACAGGGACGGAAAAACTGTTTTTT. Protein sequence: CASSQTGTGTEKLFF.

This clonotype was detected once. This sequence joins TRBV10-3 and TRBJ2-2; 11 bases align to TRBD2. V gave up 6 bases and J gave up 4 bases; unmatched junction bases: 7. From germline, CDR1 is ENHRY and CDR2 SYGVKD. The CDR3 covers 16 residues. The CDR3 is CAISLTSGRGTGELFF. CDR3 nucleotide sequence: TGTGCCATCAGCCTAACTAGCGGGAGAGGCACCGGGGAGCTGTTTTTT.

This sequence joins TRBV10-3 and TRBJ2-4; no definite D call. The V and J ends lost 2 bases and 13 bases respectively, with 15 bases between them. CDR3 size: 13 residues. Germline values: CDR1 ENHRY, CDR2 SYGVKD. The CDR3 DNA reads as TGTGCCATCAGTGAGGACGACAAGACTCGGCAGTACTTC. Protein sequence: CAISEDDKTRQYF.

This chain joins TRBV4-3 and TRBJ2-3; the D is unclear. V was cut by 0 bases and J by 2 bases, with 6 bases left in between. Germline assignment: CDR1 LGHNA and CDR2 YSLEER. This CDR3 is built from 14 residues. DNA for the CDR3: TGCGCCAGCAGCCAAGATGTAGCCACAGATACGCAGTATTTT. It translates to CASSQDVATDTQYF.

This clonotype has only one observation. The genes are TRBV7-9 and TRBJ2-2; possibly TRBD2 for D (5 bases). V was cut by 7 bases and J by 3 bases, with 15 bases left in between. CDR1 SEHNR and CDR2 FQNEAQ come from the germline V gene (reference sequence). This CDR3 is built from 15 residues. The CDR3 DNA is TGTGCCAGCACCAACGGGGAGTCGGACACCGGGGAGCTGTTTTTT. It yields the protein CASTNGESDTGELFF.

V is TRBV25-1 and J is TRBJ2-7; 8 nucleotides align to TRBD2. Looked up from germline, CDR1 is MGHDK and CDR2 is SYGVNS. With 6 bases clipped from V and 7 bases from J, the junction kept 11 bases outside the gene matches. This CDR3 has 14 amino acids. Here the CDR3 DNA reads TGTGCCAGCAGCCTTAGCGGGACGGCGGGGGAGCAGTACTTC. Its translation: CASSLSGTAGEQYF.

This rearrangement joins TRBV20-1 to TRBJ2-5, with D perhaps assigned TRBD1 or TRBD2 (6 bases each). The length of the CDR3 is 14 residues. The V gene lost 5 bases and the J gene lost 2 bases, with 15 bases spanning the gap. Germline V gene lookup returns CDR1 DFQATT and CDR2 SNEGSKA (reference sequence). In nucleotides, the CDR3 is TGCAGTGCTCACCGGGGGCGAGGTCAAGAGACCCAGTACTTC. It translates to CSAHRGRGQETQYF.

This clonotype came up a few times. The V call is TRBV3-1, the J call TRBJ2-7; D remains unclear. The CDR3 totals 13 residues. Trimming cost V 4 bases and J 3 bases, with 10 bases left between them. Germline V gives CDR1 LGHDT, CDR2 YNNKEL (reference sequence). CDR3 sequence: CASSLGYSYEQYF. CDR3 bases: TGTGCCAGCAGCCTCGGGTACAGCTACGAGCAGTACTTC.

The chain employs TRBV27 and TRBJ1-5; no definite D call. Per germline, CDR1 MNHEY and CDR2 SMNVEV (reference sequence). V was clipped by 5 bases and J by 3 bases, with 8 bases between them. There are 13 residues in the CDR3. CDR3 residues: CASSNDPNQPQHF. The CDR3 DNA reads TGTGCCAGCAGTAACGACCCCAATCAGCCCCAGCATTTT.

In its sample, this clonotype was seen a few times. The rearrangement uses TRBV29-1 and TRBJ2-3; D is ambiguous. V gave up 3 bases and J gave up 5 bases, with 9 bases separating them. CDR3 length: 12 residues. Germline lookup yields CDR1 SQVTM and CDR2 ANQGSEA. The CDR3: CSVDLVIDTQYF. CDR3 nucleotide sequence: TGCAGCGTTGACCTAGTAATAGATACGCAGTATTTT.

This chain connects TRBV5-1 to TRBJ1-6, with TRBD1 identical over 8 bases. CDR1 is SGHRS and CDR2 is YFSETQ in the germline V gene. The CDR3 is 15 residues long. Trimming removed 4 bases from V and 7 bases from J; junction bases left unmatched: 7. The CDR3 DNA follows: TGCGCCAGCAGCCTCCAGGGGGCGAGGAATTCACCCCTCCACTTT. Translated, it gives CASSLQGARNSPLHF. Complete variable domain (other parts from reference TRBV5-1 and TRBJ1-6): KAGVTQTPRYLIKTRGQQVTLSCSPISGHRSVSWYQQTPGQGLQFLFEYFSETQRNKGNFPGRFSGRQFSNSRSEMNVSTLELGDSALYLCASSLQGARNSPLHFGNGTRLTVT.

The chain recombines TRBV14 with TRBJ2-1; the match to TRBD2 covers 7 bases. The CDR3 contains 17 residues. The trim removed 5 bases at V and 5 bases at J, leaving 15 bases unmatched. Germline CDR1 reads SGHDN; CDR2 reads FVKESK. The CDR3 spells CASSARVGLAENNEQFF. The CDR3 nucleotides read TGTGCCAGCAGCGCCCGTGTAGGTCTAGCGGAAAACAATGAGCAGTTCTTC.

The chain links TRBV29-1 to TRBJ1-1, with D tentatively TRBD1 (6 bases). V shed 7 bases and J shed 3 bases, with 9 bases lying between them. Germline-derived CDR1 and CDR2 are SQVTM and ANQGSEA. CDR3 length: 11 amino acids. CDR3 protein: CSGRGYTEAFF. CDR3 DNA: TGCAGCGGCAGGGGATACACTGAAGCTTTCTTT.

This clonotype was counted a few times. The rearrangement uses TRBV7-2 and TRBJ2-1; 11 nucleotides agree with TRBD2. With 5 bases clipped from V and 6 bases from J, the junction kept 6 bases outside the gene matches. CDR1 and CDR2 (germline): SGHTA, FQGNSA. CDR3 length equals 15 residues. CDR3 sequence reads: CASSGGLAGRNEQFF. The CDR3 coding sequence is TGTGCCAGCAGCGGCGGACTAGCGGGTCGCAATGAGCAGTTCTTC.

The chain combines TRBV6-5 with TRBJ2-1; possible D gene TRBD1, 5 bases. CDR1 MNHEY and CDR2 SVGAGI come from the germline V gene. V lost 2 bases, J lost 2 bases, and 10 bases lay in between. This CDR3 region has 15 residues. The CDR3 nucleotides read TGTGCCAGCAGTTACGCAGGGTACGCCTACAATGAGCAGTTCTTC. Protein product: CASSYAGYAYNEQFF.

V is TRBV28 and J is TRBJ1-1, with D unresolved. The CDR3 consists of 15 residues. Germline values: CDR1 MDHEN, CDR2 SYDVKM. Between the trimmed V and J ends, which lost 7 bases and 8 bases, there was a span of 23 bases. The CDR3 coding sequence is TGTGCCAGCAAATCTGAGGGCCTCACTACAAGAGAAGCTTTCTTT. Protein sequence: CASKSEGLTTREAFF.

The V call is TRBV6-4, the J call TRBJ2-2, with 9 bases matching TRBD1. Germline V gene data show CDR1 as MRHNA and CDR2 as SNTAGT. Unmatched junction bases numbered 0, after V lost 4 bases and J lost 3 bases. The CDR3 runs 14 residues. The CDR3: CASSGQGDTGELFF. CDR3 nucleotide sequence: TGTGCCAGCAGTGGACAGGGGGACACCGGGGAGCTGTTTTTT.

The chain couples TRBV19 to TRBJ2-1; 9 positions agree with TRBD2. V lost 9 bases and J lost 8; bases outside the gene matches: 17. The CDR3 covers 16 residues. CDR1 and CDR2 from the germline V gene are LNHDA and SQIVND (reference sequence). The CDR3 DNA follows: TGTGCCAGCCGCCAAGTCGTAGCTAGCGGGATCGATGAGCAGTTCTTC. It encodes CASRQVVASGIDEQFF.

V gene TRBV20-1 combines with J gene TRBJ2-3; possibly TRBD2 for D (6 bases). V gave up 6 bases and J gave up 3 bases, with 13 bases separating them. The CDR3 length is 13 residues. Germline V gene data show CDR1 as DFQATT and CDR2 as SNEGSKA (reference sequence). The CDR3 protein is CSAYTGSTDTQYF. In DNA, the CDR3 is TGCAGTGCCTACACCGGGAGTACAGATACGCAGTATTTT.

The J gene is TRBJ2-3, the V gene TRBV20-1, with 8 bases lining up with TRBD2. The CDR3 consists of 16 residues. The V segment lost 3 bases and the J segment 2 bases; nucleotides outside the gene matches: 10. Germline CDR1 DFQATT, CDR2 SNEGSKA (reference sequence). The chain's CDR3 is CSASTSGGSDTDTQYF. In DNA, the CDR3 is TGCAGTGCTAGTACTAGCGGAGGAAGCGACACAGATACGCAGTATTTT.

The chain employs TRBV28 and TRBJ2-3; possible D gene TRBD2, 5 bases. V was clipped by 4 bases and J by 10 bases, with 12 bases between them. This CDR3 has 12 residues. Germline V gives CDR1 MDHEN, CDR2 SYDVKM. The CDR3 sequence is CASSSSLWAQYF. The CDR3 bases are TGTGCCAGCAGTTCTAGCCTATGGGCGCAGTATTTT.

The rearrangement joins TRBV6-5 to TRBJ2-5, with D tentatively TRBD1 or TRBD2 (6 bases each). The ends were cut back, 7 bases at V and 5 bases at J, with 17 bases in the middle. Germline V CDR1 and CDR2: MNHEY, SVGAGI. The CDR3 contains 14 residues. CDR3 residues: CASKRRGVAETQYF. In DNA, the CDR3 is TGTGCCAGCAAACGAAGGGGGGTTGCCGAGACCCAGTACTTC.

This chain connects TRBV3-1 to TRBJ2-1; 14 positions match TRBD2. The CDR3 runs 17 residues. Germline V CDR1 and CDR2: LGHDT, YNNKEL (reference sequence). With 0 bases clipped from V and 9 bases from J, the junction kept 7 bases outside the gene matches. This chain's CDR3 is CASSQDPGLAGVGEQFF. CDR3 DNA sequence: TGTGCCAGCAGCCAAGACCCGGGACTAGCGGGAGTAGGTGAGCAGTTCTTC.

This clonotype was seen a few times. The genes are TRBV29-1 and TRBJ2-7, with D tentatively TRBD2 (6 bases). V gave up 7 bases and J gave up 4 bases, with 20 bases separating them. CDR3 size: 14 residues. CDR1 and CDR2 from the germline V gene are SQVTM and ANQGSEA. The CDR3 spells CSALLGTTSYEQYF. As DNA, the CDR3 is TGCAGCGCCCTATTGGGTACGACTAGTTACGAGCAGTACTTC.

V usage is TRBV6-6 and J usage is TRBJ2-5; possible D gene TRBD2, 5 bases. Trimming removed 4 bases at V and 7 bases at J, with 22 bases between. CDR1 and CDR2 from the germline V gene are MNHNY and SVGAGI (reference sequence). This CDR3 is 16 amino acids long. In DNA form, the CDR3 reads TGTGCCAGCAGTTCCCCCCACCGGGCGGAGGTGAGGACCCAGTACTTC. It translates to CASSSPHRAEVRTQYF.

This clonotype was seen only a few times. V and J are TRBV29-1 and TRBJ2-5; a weak D match, TRBD1 (5 bases). The germline gives CDR1 SQVTM, CDR2 ANQGSEA. V lost 2 bases, J lost 3 bases, and 10 bases lay in between. This CDR3 spans 13 amino acids. CDR3 residues: CSVESGYEETQYF. The CDR3 DNA sequence: TGCAGCGTTGAATCAGGGTATGAAGAGACCCAGTACTTC.